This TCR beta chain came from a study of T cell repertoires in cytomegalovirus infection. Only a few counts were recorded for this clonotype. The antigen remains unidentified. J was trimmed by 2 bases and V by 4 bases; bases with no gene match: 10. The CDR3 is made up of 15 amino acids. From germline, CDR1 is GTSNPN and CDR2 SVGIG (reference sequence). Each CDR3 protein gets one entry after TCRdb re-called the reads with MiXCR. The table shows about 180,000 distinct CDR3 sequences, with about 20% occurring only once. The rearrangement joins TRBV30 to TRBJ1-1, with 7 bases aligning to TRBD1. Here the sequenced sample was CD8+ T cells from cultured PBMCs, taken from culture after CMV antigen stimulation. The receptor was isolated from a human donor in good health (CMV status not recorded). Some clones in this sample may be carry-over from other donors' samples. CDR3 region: CAWTPPDRTNTEAFF. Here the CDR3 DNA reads TGTGCCTGGACCCCACCGGACAGGACAAACACTGAAGCTTTCTTT.